One TCR beta chain is described in this entry. Its antigen remains unknown. CDR3 size: 18 residues. CDR1 and CDR2 from the germline V gene are MNHEY and SVGEGT. The V gene lost 0 bases and the J gene lost 3 bases, with 18 bases spanning the gap. The entry originates in a study of vaccination effects on CD4 cells after COVID-19. About the study: Sequencing was preceded by expansion of antigen-specific CD4+ T cells with viral peptide pools in the ViraFEST assay. They grew a few million PBMC in each well, adding about 10 IU/ml IL-2 and approximately 9.2 ug/ml peptides.

Assay used: immunoSEQ multiplex PCR; TCRdb lists only in-frame clones, some missing. The repertoire has roughly 40,000 clones, about 63% of them found once; the top ten carry roughly 8%. CD4+ T cell isolation took place after 10 days of culture. Participants each got two BNT162b2 or mRNA-1273 vaccine doses. Vaccine recipients had no previous SARS-CoV-2 infection; their nucleocapsid antibodies were negative. General study results and limits: Late post-vaccination, clones induced by infection and those induced by vaccine underwent marked clonal contraction.

The receptor was isolated from a human donor who received a COVID-19 vaccine. V and J are TRBV6-2 or TRBV6-3 and TRBJ2-4, with no clear D. This specimen was CD4+ T cells from PBMCs cultured without peptide, taken after COVID-19 vaccination. CDR3 loop: CASSYSIAQVVVKNIQYF. The DNA for the CDR3 is TGTGCCAGCAGTTACTCGATTGCTCAAGTGGTTGTCAAAAACATTCAGTACTTC.